What follows is one T cell receptor beta chain and its context. Its antigen target is currently unknown. Base qualities are missing; no much larger clone stands one base away. Other DNA sequences in the sample encode the same CDR3. Patients with autoimmune disease history or receiving systemic immunosuppression were excluded from the trial. Peripheral blood for TCR sequencing was collected from all dose cohorts at baseline, on cycle 4 day 1, and on cycle 7 day 1. The samples were drawn from a first-in-human, open-label, multicenter phase I dose-escalation trial of ivuxolimab. Adults with locally advanced or metastatic head and neck squamous cell, hepatocellular, melanoma or renal cell carcinoma were enrolled in the trial. Before TCR sequencing, CD4+ T cells and CD8+ T cells from peripheral blood were sorted into separate populations. This sample was taken from a study of OX40 agonist ivuxolimab in advanced cancers. With regard to the full study: Ivuxolimab, which targeted the costimulatory receptor OX40 (CD134), was an agonistic, fully human IgG2 monoclonal antibody. Among the roughly 52 dose-escalation patients, around 20 had hepatocellular carcinoma, approximately 15 melanoma, 9 renal cell carcinoma and 9 head and neck cancer. Intravenous ivuxolimab was administered to patients every 2 weeks at six dose levels: 0.01, 0.1, 0.3, 1.5, 3 and 10 mg/kg. Prior anti-PD-1, anti-PD-L1 or anti-CTLA-4 therapy was permitted, and 40% of dose-escalation patients had received checkpoint inhibitors. Peripheral TCRbeta sequencing was intended to test whether TCR sequence diversity was altered and clonal T-cell expansion was caused by ivuxolimab. A male proportion of approximately 83% and a mean age of roughly 58 years, ranging from about 20 to 80, were recorded for the dose-escalation cohort. Three dose-escalation patients achieved partial responses, one with hepatocellular carcinoma and two with cutaneous melanoma. The paper covers the monotherapy dose-escalation part of the phase I ivuxolimab trial, which included N ≈ 52 patients. Overall study results and their limits: The antigen specificity of the peripheral T cells that underwent clonal expansion was not determined. After ivuxolimab, CD8+ T cells had more expanded clones than CD4+ T cells on average. At doses from 0.1 to 3.0 mg/kg, clonal expansion was seen in both CD4+ and CD8+ blood T cells between baseline and week 6. In the 0.1-3.0 mg/kg groups, partial responders were among the patients with the lowest normalized peripheral clonal expansion, particularly in CD8+ T cells. Low levels of normalized T-cell clonal expansion were also seen in some nonresponding patients.

Trimming removed 1 base from V and 0 bases from J, leaving 13 bases between the germline ends. From its cysteine to its phenylalanine, the CDR3 spans 16 amino acids. CDR3 DNA is the only sequence kept; it has 48 bases, read in frame from the first base. From the germline V gene, CDR1 is KGHSH and CDR2 is LQKENI. Genomic DNA was isolated from the sorted cells so that the TCRbeta CDR3 region could be sequenced. TCRbeta CDR3 regions were sequenced using the immunoSEQ Assay. Held by TCRdb, this immuneACCESS table contains in-frame sequences only and omits some clones. Under half of the omission traces to an unresolved V gene where checked; the cause of the rest is unknown. This sample lists approximately 51,000 clones; 60% to 80% were detected once. The ten largest clonotypes hold 2% to 2.5% of the sample.

This chain is built from TRBV18 and TRBJ2-7; TRBD2 is perhaps the D gene, given 6 matching bases. The specimen was CD4+ or CD8+ T cells sorted from blood, collected in a trial of the OX40 agonist ivuxolimab. The receptor's source is an adult with an advanced solid tumor such as melanoma, head and neck, liver or kidney cancer. CDR3 reads: CASSPLPGTSSYEQYF. The nucleotides read TGTGCCAGCTCACCACTTCCCGGGACTTCCTCCTACGAGCAGTACTTC.